This T cell receptor beta chain emerged from a study of naive and memory T cell subsets. Findings of the study overall: Possibly reflecting memory cells re-expressing CD45RA, a few larger clonotypes occurred in naive repertoires, especially CD8.

On this clonotype: Its specificity is not known.

Both TRBC1 and TRBC2 were covered by a beta constant-region primer of two equimolar oligonucleotides. The ligated cDNA underwent four PCR rounds using SP2 and nested alpha and beta constant-region primers. TCRdb reanalysed the UMI-ligation and nested PCR reads using MiXCR and keeps one entry per CDR3 protein. The profile covers over 110,000 distinct CDR3 sequences, with approximately 20% appearing a single time and 0.5% to 0.75% taken by the ten largest. The CDR3 runs 18 residues. Germline V CDR1 and CDR2: MNHEY, SVGAGI. V shed 5 bases and J shed 7 bases, with 26 bases lying between them. This clonotype was sampled from a human donor in good health. The chain uses TRBV6-5 and TRBJ2-2; perhaps TRBD2 as D (6 bases). The sample comprised naive CD8+ T cells from blood. Here the CDR3 DNA reads TGTGCCAGCAGTGAGGGCTCGGCGGGATGGTTTGGAGGCGGGGAGCTGTTTTTT. This sequence encodes CASSEGSAGWFGGGELFF.